Listed below are T cell receptor beta chains from one sample, sequenced in a study of blood T cell repertoires in COVID-19. Sequencing was performed with immunoSEQ multiplex PCR; in TCRdb, only in-frame clones are kept and a portion is missing. The sample shows approximately 170,000 clones, 75% to 85% of them seen only once. Material: PBMCs or T cells enriched from blood (not recorded which). These receptors were collected from a man aged 40-49 years who had recovered from COVID-19. CDR3s include the opening cysteine and the closing phenylalanine or tryptophan.

j_gene	v_gene	CDR3aa
TRBJ1-2	TRBV19	CASTIDPDRHAYGYTF
TRBJ2-5	TRBV7-8	CASSPWGGERETQYF
TRBJ2-1	TRBV19	CASNTPGQGFYNEQFF
TRBJ1-5	TRBV24-1	CATSDAGQPQHF
TRBJ2-5	TRBV4-1	CASSHDGGAGQETQYF
TRBJ1-2	TRBV7-6	CASSAGTGDLYGYTF
TRBJ2-3	TRBV9	CASSPQGPPDTQYF
TRBJ1-3	TRBV7-9	CASSSGGKSGNTIYF
TRBJ1-2	TRBV7-2	CASTEEETRGYTF
TRBJ1-2	TRBV19	CASSRDRGYYGYTF
TRBJ1-2	TRBV9	CASSVTAGSGYTF
TRBJ1-6	TRBV15	CATSLKRQYNSPLHF
TRBJ2-5	TRBV9	CASSNNPGDAQETQYF
TRBJ2-3	TRBV5-1	CASSLGLGFPDTQYF
TRBJ1-1	TRBV12-3/TRBV12-4	CASSSGNTEAFF
TRBJ2-3	TRBV24-1	CATSDLAGTDTQYF
TRBJ2-2	TRBV14	CASSQARAVGELFF
TRBJ1-5	TRBV7-2	CASSLAFPDNQPQHF
TRBJ2-3	TRBV5-4	CASRIGLAGGTDTQYF
TRBJ2-5	TRBV30	CACTGNGVTQYF
TRBJ1-4	TRBV30	CAGRDRGAPNEKLFF
TRBJ1-5	TRBV12-5	CASGLGQGLGQPQHF
TRBJ1-2	TRBV5-1	CASSLARPGEGGYTF
TRBJ2-3	TRBV4-2	CASSPRESSGDPDTQYF
TRBJ2-3	TRBV3-1/TRBV3-2	CASSWGGGAADTQYF
TRBJ1-4	TRBV9	CASSAGGKTNEKLFF
TRBJ1-1	TRBV29-1	CSVDRAENTEAFF
TRBJ1-2	TRBV13	CASSFLQGRAGYTF
TRBJ2-1	TRBV7-3	CASSADGDRAYNEQFF
TRBJ2-1	TRBV5-6	CASSPDTKYNEQFF
TRBJ1-1	TRBV7-9	CASSFQGGLNTEAFF
TRBJ1-2	TRBV19	CASSISTGGNYGYTF
TRBJ2-1	TRBV5-4	CASSPGAGGYNEQFF
TRBJ2-1	TRBV14	CASSQATPTGYSYNEQFF
TRBJ1-2	TRBV14	CASSQVKGVYGYTF
TRBJ2-3	TRBV24-1	CATSGDSGGAHADTQYF
TRBJ2-7	TRBV27	CASSMGLAGYRYEQYF